The 31 T cell receptor beta chains in this list originate from one sample, sequenced in a study of CD4 T cells in relation to SARS-CoV-2 and coronaviruses. These receptors have no identified antigens. The unexposed donors gave CD4+ T cells in about 2010-2019, prior to COVID-19. The cells were cultured for 9 to 11 days before CD4+ T cells were isolated. Produced via immunoSEQ multiplex PCR; TCRdb's table is partial and in-frame only. This table has about 21,000 clones, 76% appearing once. The sequenced sample consisted of CD4+ T cells from PBMCs, cultured in vitro. The receptors derive from a human donor in good health.

The V gene is TRBV2, the J gene TRBJ2-4, with 8 bases lining up with TRBD1. The CDR3 extends over 18 amino acids. Germline lookup yields CDR1 SNHLY and CDR2 FYNNEI. Trimming removed 4 bases from V and 0 bases from J; junction bases left unmatched: 11. The CDR3, as DNA: TGTGCCAGCAGTGGGGGACAGGAATTTATAATAGCCAAAAACATTCAGTACTTC. Residues: CASSGGQEFIIAKNIQYF. Full variable domain (missing parts from reference TRBV2 and TRBJ2-4): EPEVTQTPSHQVTQMGQEVILRCVPISNHLYFYWYRQILGQKVEFLVSFYNNEISEKSEIFDDQFSVERPDGSNFTLKIRSTKLEDSAMYFCASSGGQEFIIAKNIQYFGAGTRLSVL.

The chain links TRBV5-1 to TRBJ1-2, with a possible D match to TRBD1 (6 bases). Germline V gene data show CDR1 as SGHRS and CDR2 as YFSETQ. The CDR3 is made up of 15 amino acids. V shed 0 bases and J shed 3 bases, with 12 bases lying between them. The CDR3 DNA reads as TGCGCCAGCAGCTTGGGGGGGCCGTCAGACTATGGCTACACCTTC. It encodes CASSLGGPSDYGYTF.

The chain links TRBV25-1 to TRBJ1-4; 9 bases are shared with TRBD1. The V and J ends lost 11 bases and 11 bases, in that order; junction bases with no gene match: 9. Germline-derived CDR1 and CDR2 are MGHDK and SYGVNS. The CDR3 is made up of 12 amino acids. CDR3 DNA sequence: TGTGCCTTCCCCCGGGACAGGGTGAAACTGTTTTTT. It specifies CAFPRDRVKLFF.

The chain employs TRBV4-1 and TRBJ2-2, with D maybe TRBD2 (5 bases). V lost 0 bases and J lost 6, with 8 bases in between. Germline CDR1 is MGHRA and CDR2 is YSYEKL. CDR3 length: 14 residues. The CDR3 DNA reads as TGCGCCAGCAGCCAAGATATCGGGGCCGGGGAGCTGTTTTTT. It specifies CASSQDIGAGELFF.

This clone was recorded only once. The CDR3, as DNA: TGTGCCAGCAGGGCGGCTGACTATGGCTACACCTTC. It is translated as CASRAADYGYTF. The V and J genes are TRBV28 and TRBJ1-2; D gene unclear. The CDR3 loop spans 12 amino acids. The V end was cut by 6 bases, the J end by 3 bases, with 8 bases between. CDR1 is MDHEN and CDR2 is SYDVKM in the germline V gene.

This clone was detected only a few times. The CDR3 DNA follows: TGTGCCAGCACAAAGACAGTCATGAACACTGAAGCTTTCTTT. This codes for CASTKTVMNTEAFF. The J gene is TRBJ1-1, the V gene TRBV19, with D possibly being TRBD1 (5 bases). Germline CDR1 reads LNHDA; CDR2 reads SQIVND (reference sequence). The CDR3 sequence is 14 residues long. Trimming removed 9 bases from V and 0 bases from J, with 14 bases in between.

The CDR3 DNA reads TGTGCCAGCAGGAATTTCAAGAACACTGAAGCTTTCTTT. Amino acids: CASRNFKNTEAFF. The chain combines TRBV27 with TRBJ1-1, with D unclear. From germline, CDR1 is MNHEY and CDR2 SMNVEV (reference sequence). The CDR3 is made up of 13 amino acids. V lost 6 bases and J 1 base, leaving 9 bases between the germline ends.

The chain joins TRBV19 to TRBJ2-1, with a possible D match to TRBD2 (5 bases). The germline CDR1 and CDR2 sequences are LNHDA and SQIVND (reference sequence). V lost 2 bases to trimming and J lost 5 bases, with 13 bases between them. This CDR3 comprises 15 residues. The CDR3 DNA reads TGTGCCAGTAGTATAATCAGCGGAGGCGACAATGAGCAGTTCTTC. The encoded protein is CASSIISGGDNEQFF.

The chain joins TRBV4-1 to TRBJ2-1; 11 positions agree with TRBD2. Germline CDR1 and CDR2: MGHRA and YSYEKL. This CDR3 has 16 residues. V shed 4 bases, J shed 1 base, and the junction held 3 bases outside the gene matches. CDR3: CASSRTSGSSYNEQFF. CDR3 sequence (DNA): TGCGCCAGCAGCCGTACTAGCGGGAGTTCCTACAATGAGCAGTTCTTC.

The chain couples TRBV6-1 to TRBJ2-7; a weak D match, TRBD2 (6 bases). Trimming stripped 0 bases from V and 7 bases from J, with 16 bases between. Germline CDR1 and CDR2: MNHNS and SASEGT. The CDR3 runs 15 residues. The CDR3 DNA reads TGTGCCAGCAGTGAAGCGACCCGGGGGTGGGGAGAGCAGTACTTC. It yields the protein CASSEATRGWGEQYF.

The rearrangement joins TRBV12-5 to TRBJ1-6, with unresolved D. Trimming stripped 3 bases from V and 0 bases from J, with 12 bases between. The CDR3 is made up of 17 amino acids. CDR1 and CDR2 (germline): LGHNT, FRNRAP. Written as DNA, the CDR3 is TGTGCTAGTGGTTTTCTTGCAGGAAGCTCCTATAATTCACCCCTCCACTTT. Translating it yields CASGFLAGSSYNSPLHF.

CDR3 sequence (DNA): TGTGCCATCGCTGAGGGAAGAGGAGATACGCAGTATTTT. Its protein is CAIAEGRGDTQYF. This rearrangement joins TRBV10-3 to TRBJ2-3; possibly TRBD2 for D (5 bases). The germline CDR1 and CDR2 sequences are ENHRY and SYGVKD. There are 13 residues in the CDR3. The V and J ends lost 8 bases and 5 bases respectively, with 14 bases between them.

CDR3 DNA: TGCGCCAGCAGCAGCGTCTACAATGAGCAGTTCTTC. This sequence encodes CASSSVYNEQFF. This chain uses TRBV23-1 with TRBJ2-1; D gene ambiguous. TRBV23-1 counts as an open reading frame of uncertain function. The CDR3 has 12 residues. V shed 6 bases and J shed 3 bases, with 6 bases lying between them.

The gene calls are TRBV19 and TRBJ1-2, with 7 nucleotides matching TRBD1. The CDR3 sequence is 16 residues long. Germline trimming cut 5 bases from V and 5 bases from J; bases unmatched to any gene: 14. CDR1 and CDR2 from the germline V gene are LNHDA and SQIVND (reference sequence). The CDR3 bases are TGTGCCAGTAGTCCTTTTGGATTCGGGACAGTTTATGGCTACACCTTC. This sequence encodes CASSPFGFGTVYGYTF.

CDR3 nucleotides: TGTGCCAGCAGCTTAACCCCAGGGGCGTCCGGGGAGCTGTTTTTT. Translation gives CASSLTPGASGELFF. The chain uses TRBV7-3 and TRBJ2-2; TRBD1 is a possible D gene (6 bases). The CDR3 sequence is 15 residues long. The V end lost 0 bases, the J end lost 6 bases, and 11 bases lay between the germline ends. From germline, CDR1 is SGHTA and CDR2 FQGTGA. Based on the CDR3 plus reference TRBV7-3 and TRBJ2-2, the full variable domain is GAGVSQTPSNKVTEKGKYVELRCDPISGHTALYWYRQSLGQGPEFLIYFQGTGAADDSGLPNDRFFAVRPEGSVSTLKIQRTERGDSAVYLCASSLTPGASGELFFGEGSRLTVL.

The chain carries TRBV11-2 and TRBJ2-1, with 9 positions matching TRBD2. Germline V gene sequence: CDR1 SGHAT, CDR2 FQNNGV. V was pared by 0 bases and J by 5 bases, with 14 bases of the junction left unmatched. The CDR3 totals 19 residues. CDR3 sequence (DNA): TGTGCCAGCAGCTTAGATTCCCCGACTAGCGGAGGGTGGCACAATGAGCAGTTCTTC. Protein product: CASSLDSPTSGGWHNEQFF.

The V call is TRBV4-1, the J call TRBJ1-2, with D maybe TRBD1 (6 bases). V was cut by 4 bases and J by 5 bases, with 17 bases left in between. This CDR3 is built from 15 residues. Germline V lookup: CDR1 MGHRA, CDR2 YSYEKL. In nucleotides, the CDR3 is TGCGCCAGCAGCCTCTTAGACAGGAGAGAATATGGCTACACCTTC. This encodes CASSLLDRREYGYTF.

This chain connects TRBV12-3 or TRBV12-4 to TRBJ1-6; perhaps TRBD1 as D (6 bases). Deletions cut 6 bases from V and 12 bases from J, with 12 bases between. The CDR3 spans 12 residues. The CDR3 protein is CASRQSRGPLHF. The CDR3 bases are TGTGCCAGCAGGCAATCCAGGGGACCCCTCCACTTT.

The V call is TRBV2, the J call TRBJ2-6; D unresolved. Germline V gene sequence: CDR1 SNHLY, CDR2 FYNNEI. Trimming removed 2 bases from V and 2 bases from J, with 7 bases in between. The CDR3 length is 15 residues. The CDR3 DNA reads TGTGCCAGCAGTGAATGGGTTACTGGGGCCAACGTCCTGACTTTC. It encodes CASSEWVTGANVLTF.

The chain recombines TRBV30 with TRBJ2-7, with D possibly TRBD1 on 5 matching bases. Trimming removed 0 bases at V and 3 bases at J, with 9 bases between. Germline CDR1 and CDR2: GTSNPN and SVGIG (reference sequence). The length of the CDR3 is 13 residues. CDR3 residues: CAWSVGHLYEQYF. The CDR3 nucleotides are TGTGCCTGGAGTGTAGGACATCTCTACGAGCAGTACTTC.

The count of this clone is one. The chain uses TRBV7-9 and TRBJ2-7, with 8 bases fitting TRBD1. V trimming: 5 bases; J trimming: 4 bases; junction bases outside the gene matches: 4. The germline V gene has CDR1 SEHNR and CDR2 FQNEAQ (reference sequence). CDR3 length: 13 amino acids. The CDR3 coding sequence is TGTGCCAGCAGCCTCACAGGGGGGTACGAGCAGTACTTC. It translates to CASSLTGGYEQYF.

In its sample, this clone was seen a few times. The genes are TRBV7-3 and TRBJ2-1, with 11 bases fitting TRBD2. The J segment lost 6 bases and the V segment lost 1 base, leaving 8 bases of the junction unmatched. Germline V gene lookup returns CDR1 SGHTA and CDR2 FQGTGA. The CDR3 length is 17 residues. The CDR3 nucleotides read TGTGCCAGCAGCTTAATATCCGGGACTAGCGGACTCAATGAGCAGTTCTTC. Translation: CASSLISGTSGLNEQFF.

V is TRBV12-3 or TRBV12-4 and J is TRBJ2-5; D not certain. The length of the CDR3 is 13 residues. V lost 5 bases and J 4 bases, leaving 11 bases between the germline ends. CDR3: CASSKGFVETQYF. The CDR3, as DNA: TGTGCCAGCAGTAAAGGTTTTGTAGAGACCCAGTACTTC.

The V gene is TRBV3-1 (or the pseudogene TRBV3-2), the J gene TRBJ2-5; no reliable D call. Germline V lookup: CDR1 LGHDT, CDR2 YNNKEL (reference sequence). V shed 1 base and J shed 5 bases, with 14 bases lying between them. This CDR3 contains 15 residues. CDR3 DNA: TGTGCCAGCAGCCAAGGAAATAGCCTTAGGGAGACCCAGTACTTC. Its translation is CASSQGNSLRETQYF.

This rearrangement joins TRBV5-1 to TRBJ2-3, with 9 bases lining up with TRBD1. The V segment lost 0 bases and the J segment 11 bases; nucleotides outside the gene matches: 1. Germline CDR1 is SGHRS and CDR2 is YFSETQ. The CDR3 runs to 12 residues. The CDR3, as DNA: TGCGCCAGCAGCTTGGAGGGACAGGGGCAGTATTTT. This encodes CASSLEGQGQYF.

The chain is built from TRBV5-1 and TRBJ2-7; the match to TRBD2 covers 8 bases. The J segment lost 2 bases and the V segment lost 3 bases, leaving 7 bases of the junction unmatched. CDR1 is SGHRS and CDR2 is YFSETQ in the germline V gene. The CDR3 has 15 residues. The chain's CDR3 is CASSSSSGRAYEQYF. The DNA of the CDR3 is TGCGCCAGCAGCTCGTCTAGCGGGCGAGCCTACGAGCAGTACTTC.

The sample holds a few counts of this clone. The J gene is TRBJ2-1, the V gene TRBV11-2; D is uncertain. Trimming left V 0 bases short and J 8 bases short, with 14 bases between. CDR3 size: 15 residues. In germline, CDR1 is SGHAT, CDR2 FQNNGV. Written as DNA, the CDR3 is TGTGCCAGCAGCTTAGATGGTAGTTCTCAGGATGAGCAGTTCTTC. Its protein product is CASSLDGSSQDEQFF.

The genes are TRBV10-3 and TRBJ2-3; D uncertain. CDR3 length: 11 residues. The V and J ends lost 6 bases and 6 bases respectively, with 7 bases between them. Germline CDR1 ENHRY, CDR2 SYGVKD. CDR3 protein: CAIRMGDTQYF. CDR3 in DNA: TGTGCCATCAGGATGGGGGATACGCAGTATTTT.

V and J are TRBV19 and TRBJ1-2; D gene uncertain. In germline, CDR1 is LNHDA, CDR2 SQIVND (reference sequence). The CDR3 sequence is 9 residues long. Trimming took off 2 bases at V and 12 bases at J, with 4 bases between the two ends. CDR3 bases: TGTGCCAGTAGTATACCTCACACCTTC. The encoded protein is CASSIPHTF. The variable domain in full, with the rest retrieved from reference TRBV19 and TRBJ1-2, is DGGITQSPKYLFRKEGQNVTLSCEQNLNHDAMYWYRQDPGQGLRLIYYSQIVNDFQKGDIAEGYSVSREKKESFPLTVTSAQKNPTAFYLCASSIPHTFGSGTRLTVV.

The chain joins TRBV6-1 to TRBJ2-7, with D hard to call. CDR3 size: 13 residues. Germline loops: CDR1 MNHNS, CDR2 SASEGT. Trimming shortened V by 2 bases and J by 6 bases, and 11 bases separated the two germline ends. The CDR3 DNA is TGTGCCAGCAGTGAAAAGGAACCGGGCGAGCAGTACTTC. Residues: CASSEKEPGEQYF.

The rearrangement uses TRBV15 and TRBJ2-1, with D tentatively TRBD2 (6 bases). Germline V gene sequence: CDR1 LNHNV, CDR2 YYDKDF (reference sequence). The CDR3 spans 16 residues. Trimming cost V 1 base and J 1 base, with 11 bases left between them. CDR3: CATSRGDSSSYNEQFF. DNA for the CDR3: TGTGCCACCAGCAGAGGGGACTCGAGTTCCTACAATGAGCAGTTCTTC.